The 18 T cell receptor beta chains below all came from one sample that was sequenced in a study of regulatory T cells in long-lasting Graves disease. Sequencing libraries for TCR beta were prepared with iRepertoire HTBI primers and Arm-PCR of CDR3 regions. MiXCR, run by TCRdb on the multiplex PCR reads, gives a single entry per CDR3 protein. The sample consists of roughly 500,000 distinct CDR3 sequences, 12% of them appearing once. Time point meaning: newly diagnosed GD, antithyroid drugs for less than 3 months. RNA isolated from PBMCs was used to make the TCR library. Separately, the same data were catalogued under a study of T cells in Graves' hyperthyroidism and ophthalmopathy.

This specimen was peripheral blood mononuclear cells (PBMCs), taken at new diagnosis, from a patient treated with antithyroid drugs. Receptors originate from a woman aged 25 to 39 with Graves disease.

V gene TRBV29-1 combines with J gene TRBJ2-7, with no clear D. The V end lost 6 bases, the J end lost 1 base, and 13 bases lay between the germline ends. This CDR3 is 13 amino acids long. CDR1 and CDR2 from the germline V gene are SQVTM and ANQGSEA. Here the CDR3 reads CSVSTTVSYEQYF. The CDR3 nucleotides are TGCAGCGTCTCCACCACAGTTTCCTACGAGCAGTACTTC.

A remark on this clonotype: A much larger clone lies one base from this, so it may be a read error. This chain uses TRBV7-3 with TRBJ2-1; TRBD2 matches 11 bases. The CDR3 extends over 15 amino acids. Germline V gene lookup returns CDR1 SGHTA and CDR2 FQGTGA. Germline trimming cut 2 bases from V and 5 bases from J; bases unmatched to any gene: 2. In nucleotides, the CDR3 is TGTGCCAGCAGCTTACTGGGACTAGCGGACAATGAGCAGTTCTTC. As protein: CASSLLGLADNEQFF.

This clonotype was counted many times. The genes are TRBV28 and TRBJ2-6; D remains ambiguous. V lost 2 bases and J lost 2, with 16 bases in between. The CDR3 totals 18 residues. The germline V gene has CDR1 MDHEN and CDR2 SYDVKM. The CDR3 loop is CASSLRPMDEPGANVLTF. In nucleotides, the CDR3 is TGTGCCAGCAGTTTAAGGCCGATGGACGAGCCTGGGGCCAACGTCCTGACTTTC.

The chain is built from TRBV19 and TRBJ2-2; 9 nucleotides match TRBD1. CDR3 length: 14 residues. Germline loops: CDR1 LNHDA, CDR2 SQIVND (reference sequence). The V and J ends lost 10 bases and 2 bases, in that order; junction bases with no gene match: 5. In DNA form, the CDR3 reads TGTGCCACCCGACAGGGGGTAAACACCGGGGAGCTGTTTTTT. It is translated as CATRQGVNTGELFF.

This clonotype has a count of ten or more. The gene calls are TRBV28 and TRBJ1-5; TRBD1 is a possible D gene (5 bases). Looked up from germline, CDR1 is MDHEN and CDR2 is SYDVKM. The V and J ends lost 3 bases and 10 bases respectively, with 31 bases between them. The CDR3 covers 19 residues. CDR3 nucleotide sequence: TGTGCCAGCAGTTTTAAGGGGTACTATTGGGACGGAGTCGGATCACCCCAGCATTTT. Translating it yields CASSFKGYYWDGVGSPQHF. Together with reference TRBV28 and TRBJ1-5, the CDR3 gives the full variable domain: DVKVTQSSRYLVKRTGEKVFLECVQDMDHENMFWYRQDPGLGLRLIYFSYDVKMKEKGDIPEGYSVSREKKERFSLILESASTNQTSMYLCASSFKGYYWDGVGSPQHFGDGTRLSIL.

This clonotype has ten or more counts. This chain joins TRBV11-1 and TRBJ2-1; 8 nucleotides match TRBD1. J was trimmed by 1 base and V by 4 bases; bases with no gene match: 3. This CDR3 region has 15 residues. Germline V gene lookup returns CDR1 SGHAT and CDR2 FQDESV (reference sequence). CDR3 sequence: CASSSRQGSYNEQFF. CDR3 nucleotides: TGTGCCAGCAGCTCCCGACAGGGGTCCTACAATGAGCAGTTCTTC.

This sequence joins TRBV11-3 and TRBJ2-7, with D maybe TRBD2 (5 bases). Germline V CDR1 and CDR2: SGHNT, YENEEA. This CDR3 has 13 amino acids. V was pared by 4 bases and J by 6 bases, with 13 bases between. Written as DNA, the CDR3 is TGTGCCAGCAGCTCTTTGCGAGGGTCCGAGCAGTACTTC. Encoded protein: CASSSLRGSEQYF.

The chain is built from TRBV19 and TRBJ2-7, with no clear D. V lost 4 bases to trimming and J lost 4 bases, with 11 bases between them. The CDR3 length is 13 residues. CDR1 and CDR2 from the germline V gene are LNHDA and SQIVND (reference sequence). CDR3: CASSTGKLYEQYF. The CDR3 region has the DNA TGTGCCAGTAGTACGGGTAAATTGTACGAGCAGTACTTC.

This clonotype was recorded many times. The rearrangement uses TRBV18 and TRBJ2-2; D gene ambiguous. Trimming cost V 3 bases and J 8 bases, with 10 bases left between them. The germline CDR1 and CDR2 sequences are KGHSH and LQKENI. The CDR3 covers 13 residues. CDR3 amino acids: CASSPLAGGELFF. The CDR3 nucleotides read TGTGCCAGCTCACCGTTGGCAGGAGGGGAGCTGTTTTTT. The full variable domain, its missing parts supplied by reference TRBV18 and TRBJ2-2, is NAGVMQNPRHLVRRRGQEARLRCSPMKGHSHVYWYRQLPEEGLKFMVYLQKENIIDESGMPKERFSAEFPKEGPSILRIQQVVRGDSAAYFCASSPLAGGELFFGEGSRLTVL.

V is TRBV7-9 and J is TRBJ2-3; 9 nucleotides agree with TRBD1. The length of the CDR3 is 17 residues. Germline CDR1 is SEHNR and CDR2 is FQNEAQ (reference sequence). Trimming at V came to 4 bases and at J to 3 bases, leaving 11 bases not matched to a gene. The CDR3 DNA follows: TGTGCCAGCAGCTATGACCCCGGGACAGGGCTAACAGATACGCAGTATTTT. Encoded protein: CASSYDPGTGLTDTQYF. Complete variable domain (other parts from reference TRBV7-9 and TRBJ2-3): DTGVSQNPRHKITKRGQNVTFRCDPISEHNRLYWYRQTLGQGPEFLTYFQNEAQLEKSRLLSDRFSAERPKGSFSTLEIQRTEQGDSAMYLCASSYDPGTGLTDTQYFGPGTRLTVL.

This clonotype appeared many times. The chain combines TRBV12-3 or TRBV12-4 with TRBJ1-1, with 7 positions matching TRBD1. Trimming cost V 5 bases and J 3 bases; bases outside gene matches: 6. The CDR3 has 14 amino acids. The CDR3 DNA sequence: TGTGCCAGCAGTGGGGGACAGCAGGACACTGAAGCTTTCTTT. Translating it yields CASSGGQQDTEAFF.

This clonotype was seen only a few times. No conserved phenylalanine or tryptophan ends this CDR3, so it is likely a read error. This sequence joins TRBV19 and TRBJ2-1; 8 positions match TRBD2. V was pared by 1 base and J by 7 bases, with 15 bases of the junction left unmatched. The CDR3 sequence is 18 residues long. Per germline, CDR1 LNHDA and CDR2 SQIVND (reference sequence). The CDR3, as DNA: TGTGCCAGTAGTATAGGGGGGCTGGGACTAGGTTTCTATAATGAGCAGTTCCTC. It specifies CASSIGGLGLGFYNEQFL.

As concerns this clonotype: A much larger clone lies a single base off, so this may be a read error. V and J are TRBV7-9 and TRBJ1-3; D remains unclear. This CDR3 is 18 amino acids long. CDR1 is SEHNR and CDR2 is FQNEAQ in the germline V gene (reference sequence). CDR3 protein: CASSPPLPEGRSGDTIYF. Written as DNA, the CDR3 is TGTGCCAGCAGCCCTCCCCTTCCGGAAGGTCGTTCTGGAGACACCATATATTTT.

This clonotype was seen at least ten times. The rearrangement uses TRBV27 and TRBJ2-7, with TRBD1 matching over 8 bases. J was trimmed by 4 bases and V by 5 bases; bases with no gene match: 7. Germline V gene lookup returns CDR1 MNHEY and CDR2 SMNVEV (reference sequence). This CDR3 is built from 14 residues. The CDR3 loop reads CASSLRTGTYEQYF. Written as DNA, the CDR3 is TGTGCCAGCAGTCTCCGGACAGGGACGTACGAGCAGTACTTC.

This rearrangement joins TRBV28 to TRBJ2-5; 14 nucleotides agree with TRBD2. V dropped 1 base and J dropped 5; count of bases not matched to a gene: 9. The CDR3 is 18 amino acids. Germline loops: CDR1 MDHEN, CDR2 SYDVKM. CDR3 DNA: TGTGCCAGCAGTTTATCCCGTGGGACTAGCGGGAGACGCGAGACCCAGTACTTC. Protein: CASSLSRGTSGRRETQYF.

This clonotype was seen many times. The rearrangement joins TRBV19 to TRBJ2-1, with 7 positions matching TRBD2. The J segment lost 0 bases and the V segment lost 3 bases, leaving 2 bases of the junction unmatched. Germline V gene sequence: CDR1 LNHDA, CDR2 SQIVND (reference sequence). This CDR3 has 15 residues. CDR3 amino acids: CASSISGYSYNEQFF. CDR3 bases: TGTGCCAGTAGTATTAGCGGGTACTCCTACAATGAGCAGTTCTTC.

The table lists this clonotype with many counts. The CDR3 loop is CATSDRTRAGGSSEQFF. The CDR3 DNA follows: TGTGCCACCAGTGACCGGACTAGAGCGGGAGGGTCTAGTGAGCAGTTCTTC. The chain links TRBV24-1 to TRBJ2-1, with 10 bases that match TRBD2. From germline, CDR1 is KGHDR and CDR2 SFDVKD. This CDR3 contains 17 residues. The junction had 14 bases not matched to a gene; V was cut back by 4 bases and J by 9 bases.

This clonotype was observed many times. Here the CDR3 reads CASSPSSGGLAGDTGELFF. DNA for the CDR3: TGTGCCAGCAGCCCTTCTTCTGGTGGGCTAGCGGGAGACACCGGGGAGCTGTTTTTT. The chain links TRBV9 to TRBJ2-2, with TRBD2 matching 10 bases. Germline-derived CDR1 and CDR2 are SGDLS and YYNGEE. Trimming cost V 4 bases and J 3 bases; bases outside gene matches: 15. CDR3 length: 19 amino acids. Full variable domain (missing parts from reference TRBV9 and TRBJ2-2): DSGVTQTPKHLITATGQRVTLRCSPRSGDLSVYWYQQSLDQGLQFLIQYYNGEERAKGNILERFSAQQFPDLHSELNLSSLELGDSALYFCASSPSSGGLAGDTGELFFGEGSRLTVL.